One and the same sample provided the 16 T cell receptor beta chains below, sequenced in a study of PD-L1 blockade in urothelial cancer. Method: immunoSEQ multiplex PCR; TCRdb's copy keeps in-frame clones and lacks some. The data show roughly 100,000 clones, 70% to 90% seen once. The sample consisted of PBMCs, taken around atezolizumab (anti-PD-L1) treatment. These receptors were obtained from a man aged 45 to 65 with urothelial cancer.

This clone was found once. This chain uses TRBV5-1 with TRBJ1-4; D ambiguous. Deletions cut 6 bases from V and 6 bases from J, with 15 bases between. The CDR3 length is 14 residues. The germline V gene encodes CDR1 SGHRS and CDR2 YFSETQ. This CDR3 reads CASTPGTGDEKLFF. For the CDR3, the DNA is TGCGCCAGCACCCCCGGCACCGGGGATGAAAAACTGTTTTTT.

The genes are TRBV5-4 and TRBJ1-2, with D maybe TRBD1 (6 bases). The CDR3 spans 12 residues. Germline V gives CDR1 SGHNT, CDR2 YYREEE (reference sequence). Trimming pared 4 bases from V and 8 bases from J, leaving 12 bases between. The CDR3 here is CASSVRQGGYTF. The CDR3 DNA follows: TGTGCCAGCAGCGTCCGTCAGGGGGGCTACACCTTC. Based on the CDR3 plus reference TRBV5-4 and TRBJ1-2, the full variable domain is ETGVTQSPTHLIKTRGQQVTLRCSSQSGHNTVSWYQQALGQGPQFIFQYYREEENGRGNFPPRFSGLQFPNYSSELNVNALELDDSALYLCASSVRQGGYTFGSGTRLTVV.

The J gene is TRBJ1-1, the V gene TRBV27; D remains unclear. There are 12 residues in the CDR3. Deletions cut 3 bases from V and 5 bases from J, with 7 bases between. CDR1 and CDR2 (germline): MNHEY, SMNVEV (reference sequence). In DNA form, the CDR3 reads TGTGCCAGCAGTTTCGCGGGGACTGAAGCTTTCTTT. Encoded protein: CASSFAGTEAFF.

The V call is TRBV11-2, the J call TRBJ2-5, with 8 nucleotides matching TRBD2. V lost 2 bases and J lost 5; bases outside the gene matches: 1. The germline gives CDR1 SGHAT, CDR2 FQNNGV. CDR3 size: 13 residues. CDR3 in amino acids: CASSLRTSETQYF. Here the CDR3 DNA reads TGTGCCAGCAGCTTAAGGACTAGCGAGACCCAGTACTTC.

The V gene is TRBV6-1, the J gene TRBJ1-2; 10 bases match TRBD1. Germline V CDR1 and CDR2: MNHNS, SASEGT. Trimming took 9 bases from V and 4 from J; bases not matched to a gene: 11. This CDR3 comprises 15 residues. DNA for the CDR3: TGTGCCAGTTGCCGGGACAGGGGCTTGGTCTATGGCTACACCTTC. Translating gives CASCRDRGLVYGYTF.

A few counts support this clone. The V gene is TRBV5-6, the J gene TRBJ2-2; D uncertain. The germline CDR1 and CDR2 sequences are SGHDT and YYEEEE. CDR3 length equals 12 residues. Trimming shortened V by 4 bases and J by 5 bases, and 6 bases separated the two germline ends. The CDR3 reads CASSRTTGELFF. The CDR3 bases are TGTGCCAGCAGCCGAACAACCGGGGAGCTGTTTTTT.

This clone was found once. Here the CDR3 reads CAGGAATYGYTF. CDR3 in DNA: TGTGCCGGGGGGGCGGCGACGTATGGCTACACCTTC. The chain has TRBV10-3 and TRBJ1-2; maybe TRBD1 (6 bases). CDR1 and CDR2 (germline): ENHRY, SYGVKD. Trimming removed 11 bases at V and 5 bases at J, with 15 bases between. The CDR3 is made up of 12 amino acids.

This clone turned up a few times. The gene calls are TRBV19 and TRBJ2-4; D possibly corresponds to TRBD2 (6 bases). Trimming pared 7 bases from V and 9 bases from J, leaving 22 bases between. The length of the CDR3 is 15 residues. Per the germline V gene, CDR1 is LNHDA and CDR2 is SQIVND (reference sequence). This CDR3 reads CASTPLGGVSTIQYF. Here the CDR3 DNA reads TGTGCCAGTACACCCCTCGGGGGAGTTAGCACCATTCAGTACTTC.

This chain's CDR3 is CASSLGQISYEQYF. CDR3 sequence (DNA): TGTGCCAGCAGCTTAGGACAGATCTCCTACGAGCAGTACTTC. The chain recombines TRBV7-6 with TRBJ2-7; weak D call: TRBD1 (5 bases). From germline, CDR1 is SGHVS and CDR2 FNYEAQ. The CDR3 is 14 residues long. V dropped 1 base and J dropped 0 bases, with 7 bases sitting between them. The full variable domain, in which reference TRBV7-6 and TRBJ2-7 provide the parts outside the CDR3, is GAGVSQSPRYKVTKRGQDVALRCDPISGHVSLYWYRQALGQGPEFLTYFNYEAQQDKSGLPNDRFSAERPEGSISTLTIQRTEQRDSAMYRCASSLGQISYEQYFGPGTRLTVT.

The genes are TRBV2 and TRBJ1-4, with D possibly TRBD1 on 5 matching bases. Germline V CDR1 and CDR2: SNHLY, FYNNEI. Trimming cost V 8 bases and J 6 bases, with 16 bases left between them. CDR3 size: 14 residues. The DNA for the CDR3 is TGTGCCAGCGAGTACCTGCAGGGCGATGAAAAACTGTTTTTT. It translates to CASEYLQGDEKLFF.

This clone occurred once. DNA for the CDR3: TGTGCCAGCAGTTATTACGGGTCAACAAACACTGAAGCTTTCTTT. It yields the protein CASSYYGSTNTEAFF. The chain carries TRBV6-5 and TRBJ1-1; D gene ambiguous. Trimming pared 3 bases from V and 2 bases from J, leaving 13 bases between. Germline values: CDR1 MNHEY, CDR2 SVGAGI. The CDR3 length is 15 residues.

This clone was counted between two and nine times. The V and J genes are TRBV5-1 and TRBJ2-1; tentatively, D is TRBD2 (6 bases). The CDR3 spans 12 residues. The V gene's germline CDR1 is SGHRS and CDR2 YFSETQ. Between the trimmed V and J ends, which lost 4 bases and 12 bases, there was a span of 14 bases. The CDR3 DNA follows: TGCGCCAGCAGCGCTCTAGCGAACACGCAGTTCTTC. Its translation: CASSALANTQFF. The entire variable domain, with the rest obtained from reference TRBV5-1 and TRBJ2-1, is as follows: KAGVTQTPRYLIKTRGQQVTLSCSPISGHRSVSWYQQTPGQGLQFLFEYFSETQRNKGNFPGRFSGRQFSNSRSEMNVSTLELGDSALYLCASSALANTQFFGPGTRLTVL.

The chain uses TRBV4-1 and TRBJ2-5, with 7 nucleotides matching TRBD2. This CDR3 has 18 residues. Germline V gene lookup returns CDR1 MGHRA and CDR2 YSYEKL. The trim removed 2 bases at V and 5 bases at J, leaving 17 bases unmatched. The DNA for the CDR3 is TGCGCCAGCAGCCAAACCAACTATCGGACTAGATTTCGGGAGACCCAGTACTTC. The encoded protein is CASSQTNYRTRFRETQYF.

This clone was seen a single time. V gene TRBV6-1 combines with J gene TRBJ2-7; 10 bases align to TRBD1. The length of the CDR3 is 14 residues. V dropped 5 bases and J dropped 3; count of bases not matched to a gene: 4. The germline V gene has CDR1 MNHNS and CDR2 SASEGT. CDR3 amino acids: CASSSRDRGYEQYF. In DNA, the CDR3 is TGTGCCAGCAGTAGCCGGGACAGGGGCTACGAGCAGTACTTC.

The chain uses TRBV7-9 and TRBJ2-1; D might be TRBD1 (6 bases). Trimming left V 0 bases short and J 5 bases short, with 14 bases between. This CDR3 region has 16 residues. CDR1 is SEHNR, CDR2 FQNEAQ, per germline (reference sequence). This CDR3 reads CASSLAGTSPNNEQFF. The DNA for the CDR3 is TGTGCCAGCAGCTTAGCGGGGACAAGTCCAAACAATGAGCAGTTCTTC.

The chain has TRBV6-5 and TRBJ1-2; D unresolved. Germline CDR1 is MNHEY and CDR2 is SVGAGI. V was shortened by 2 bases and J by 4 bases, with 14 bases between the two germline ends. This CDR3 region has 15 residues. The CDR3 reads CASSYGQMVLYGYTF. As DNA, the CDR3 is TGTGCCAGCAGTTACGGGCAGATGGTCCTCTATGGCTACACCTTC.